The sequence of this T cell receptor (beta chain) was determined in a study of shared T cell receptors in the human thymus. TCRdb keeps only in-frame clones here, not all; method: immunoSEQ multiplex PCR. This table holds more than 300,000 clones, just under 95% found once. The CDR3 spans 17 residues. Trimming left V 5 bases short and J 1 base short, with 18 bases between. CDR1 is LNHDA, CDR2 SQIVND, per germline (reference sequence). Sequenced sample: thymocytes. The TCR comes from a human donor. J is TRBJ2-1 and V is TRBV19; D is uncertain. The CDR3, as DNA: TGTGCCAGTAGTGTGAAAACTGATTCTCGGTCCTACAATGAGCAGTTCTTC. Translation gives CASSVKTDSRSYNEQFF.